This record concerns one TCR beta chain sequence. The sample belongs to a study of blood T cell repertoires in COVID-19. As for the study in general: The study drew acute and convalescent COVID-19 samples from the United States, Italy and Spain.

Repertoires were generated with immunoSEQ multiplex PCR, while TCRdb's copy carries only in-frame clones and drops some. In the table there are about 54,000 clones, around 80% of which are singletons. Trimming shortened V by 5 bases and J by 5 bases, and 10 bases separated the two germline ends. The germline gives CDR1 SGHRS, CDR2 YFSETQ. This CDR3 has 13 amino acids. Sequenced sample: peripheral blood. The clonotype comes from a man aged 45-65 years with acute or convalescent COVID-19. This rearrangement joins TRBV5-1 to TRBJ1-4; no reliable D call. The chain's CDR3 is CASRLRGNEKLFF. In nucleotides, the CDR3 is TGCGCCAGCAGGCTTAGAGGAAATGAAAAACTGTTTTTT. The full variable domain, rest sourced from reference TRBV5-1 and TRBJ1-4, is KAGVTQTPRYLIKTRGQQVTLSCSPISGHRSVSWYQQTPGQGLQFLFEYFSETQRNKGNFPGRFSGRQFSNSRSEMNVSTLELGDSALYLCASRLRGNEKLFFGSGTQLSVL.